The 30 T cell receptor beta chains presented below share a single source sample, sequenced in a study of cytomegalovirus exposure and HLA in healthy donors. Both 60 Vbeta primers and 13 Jbeta primers went into the PCR. Assay used: immunoSEQ multiplex PCR; TCRdb lists only in-frame clones, some missing. The sample shows about 140,000 clones, and about 2.2% sits with its ten largest clones. Sample: PBMCs. The receptors stem from a woman aged 18-29 years in good health and CMV-seronegative.

V and J are TRBV6-1 and TRBJ2-5; D may be TRBD2 (7 bases). The end of the DNA aligns better with TRBJ2-7, so the J call may be wrong. Looked up from germline, CDR1 is MNHNS and CDR2 is SASEGT. This CDR3 is 15 amino acids long. CDR3 in amino acids: CASSAQGGGSYEQYF. Written as DNA, the CDR3 is TGTGCCAGCAGTGCCCAAGGGGGGGGGAGCTACGAGCAGTACTTC.

The chain employs TRBV9 and TRBJ2-5, with 8 bases identical to TRBD1. The CDR3 length is 16 residues. CDR1 and CDR2 from the germline V gene are SGDLS and YYNGEE. The V segment lost 4 bases and the J segment 4 bases; nucleotides outside the gene matches: 12. This CDR3 reads CASSISSQGARETQYF. CDR3 bases: TGTGCCAGCAGCATCTCCTCCCAGGGGGCCCGAGAGACCCAGTACTTC.

V gene TRBV30 combines with J gene TRBJ2-3, with D perhaps matching TRBD2 (7 bases). Germline values: CDR1 GTSNPN, CDR2 SVGIG (reference sequence). The CDR3 covers 13 residues. With 1 base removed from V and 4 bases from J, the gap between germline ends came to 9 bases. As DNA, the CDR3 is TGTGCCTGGAGTGCGGGGGGCGCAGATACGCAGTATTTT. It is translated as CAWSAGGADTQYF.

The rearrangement links TRBV6-4 to TRBJ2-2, with a possible D match to TRBD2 (6 bases). The CDR3 loop spans 15 amino acids. Trimming removed 4 bases from V and 5 bases from J, with 14 bases in between. Per the germline V gene, CDR1 is MRHNA and CDR2 is SNTAGT. The CDR3 region is CASSASGEGTGELFF. The CDR3 DNA follows: TGTGCCAGCAGTGCCTCGGGAGAGGGAACCGGGGAGCTGTTTTTT.

The chain links TRBV30 to TRBJ2-3; 10 positions match TRBD1. This CDR3 contains 15 residues. Per the germline V gene, CDR1 is GTSNPN and CDR2 is SVGIG (reference sequence). V lost 8 bases, J lost 5 bases, and 13 bases stayed unmatched. CDR3 sequence reads: CAVTGGQGLRDTQYF. The DNA for the CDR3 is TGTGCCGTTACTGGGGGACAGGGGTTAAGAGATACGCAGTATTTT.

The rearrangement uses TRBV6-5 and TRBJ1-5, with unresolved D. CDR3 size: 14 residues. From germline, CDR1 is MNHEY and CDR2 SVGAGI. Deletions cut 4 bases from V and 0 bases from J, with 7 bases between. The CDR3 region is CASSSYGSNQPQHF. The CDR3 nucleotides are TGTGCCAGCAGTTCTTACGGTAGCAATCAGCCCCAGCATTTT.

V usage is TRBV6-6 and J usage is TRBJ2-3, with TRBD2 matching 8 bases. Germline V lookup: CDR1 MNHNY, CDR2 SVGAGI (reference sequence). The CDR3 loop spans 15 amino acids. After removal of 4 bases from V and 3 bases from J, the junction contained 6 bases not matched to a gene. The CDR3 DNA sequence: TGTGCCAGCAGTTCCCATAGCGGGACAACAGATACGCAGTATTTT. It encodes CASSSHSGTTDTQYF.

V gene TRBV9 combines with J gene TRBJ2-7; 8 bases fit TRBD2. V shed 0 bases and J 4 bases; nucleotides not matched to a gene: 24. This CDR3 is 21 amino acids long. In germline, CDR1 is SGDLS, CDR2 YYNGEE. CDR3 sequence (DNA): TGTGCCAGCAGCGTAGAATTCACACGGGAGGGGGGGTCTTCCGGGAGATACGAGCAGTACGTC. This sequence encodes CASSVEFTREGGSSGRYEQYV.

J is TRBJ1-1 and V is TRBV18, with D perhaps TRBD1 (5 bases). CDR3 length equals 15 residues. V gave up 6 bases and J gave up 3 bases, with 17 bases separating them. Looked up from germline, CDR1 is KGHSH and CDR2 is LQKENI. This CDR3 reads CASSPGGAVDTEAFF. In DNA, the CDR3 is TGTGCCAGCTCCCCCGGGGGTGCGGTGGACACTGAAGCTTTCTTT. Drawing the rest from reference TRBV18 and TRBJ1-1, the complete variable domain is NAGVMQNPRHLVRRRGQEARLRCSPMKGHSHVYWYRQLPEEGLKFMVYLQKENIIDESGMPKERFSAEFPKEGPSILRIQQVVRGDSAAYFCASSPGGAVDTEAFFGQGTRLTVV.

V is TRBV4-1 and J is TRBJ1-1; TRBD1 aligns across 7 bases. After removal of 3 bases from V and 2 bases from J, the junction contained 9 bases not matched to a gene. Germline assignment: CDR1 MGHRA and CDR2 YSYEKL. This CDR3 has 16 residues. In DNA, the CDR3 is TGCGCCAGCAGCCATCACTACAGGGGTGGTAACACTGAAGCTTTCTTT. This sequence encodes CASSHHYRGGNTEAFF.

The chain employs TRBV5-4 and TRBJ2-1; 7 bases match TRBD1. The trim removed 4 bases at V and 0 bases at J, leaving 4 bases unmatched. The CDR3 length is 15 residues. Per the germline V gene, CDR1 is SGHNT and CDR2 is YYREEE (reference sequence). The CDR3 nucleotides read TGTGCCAGCAGCCAGGGACAGTACTCCTACAATGAGCAGTTCTTC. This codes for CASSQGQYSYNEQFF.

J is TRBJ2-7 and V is TRBV7-2, with 8 bases identical to TRBD2. V shed 5 bases and J 2 bases; nucleotides not matched to a gene: 5. The CDR3 has 14 amino acids. Germline V gives CDR1 SGHTA, CDR2 FQGNSA. The CDR3 DNA sequence: TGTGCCAGCAGCCTCGGGCGGGGGGCCTACGAGCAGTACGTC. Amino acid sequence: CASSLGRGAYEQYV.

The J gene is TRBJ2-7, the V gene TRBV28, with 9 positions matching TRBD2. J gave up 5 bases and V 3 bases, and 8 bases lay outside the gene matches. The V gene's germline CDR1 is MDHEN and CDR2 SYDVKM. The CDR3 is made up of 15 amino acids. This CDR3 reads CASSFRREGRDEQYV. The CDR3 DNA sequence: TGTGCCAGCAGTTTTAGGCGGGAGGGAAGGGACGAGCAGTACGTC.

Here the CDR3 reads CASSQGRLAVKEQYV. The CDR3 coding sequence is TGCGCCAGCAGCCAAGGGAGACTAGCTGTGAAAGAGCAGTACGTC. The chain couples TRBV4-1 to TRBJ2-7; 7 bases are shared with TRBD2. The CDR3 length is 15 residues. The V and J ends lost 1 base and 7 bases, in that order; junction bases with no gene match: 10. Germline-derived CDR1 and CDR2 are MGHRA and YSYEKL.

The V gene is TRBV28, the J gene TRBJ2-1; 9 nucleotides align to TRBD2. Looked up from germline, CDR1 is MDHEN and CDR2 is SYDVKM. Trimming took 6 bases from V and 6 from J; bases not matched to a gene: 6. The CDR3 is 14 amino acids. The CDR3 is CASSQTSGSNEQFF. The CDR3 DNA is TGTGCCAGCAGCCAGACTAGCGGCAGCAATGAGCAGTTCTTC.

The V gene is TRBV10-1, the J gene TRBJ2-5, with D possibly being TRBD2 (6 bases). V shed 0 bases and J shed 3 bases, with 17 bases lying between them. From germline, CDR1 is WNHNN and CDR2 SYGVQD (reference sequence). CDR3 length: 17 amino acids. The DNA for the CDR3 is TGCGCCAGCAGTGAGTCGGGTCCGGGGCGGGGAGAAGAGACCCAGTACTTC. Its protein is CASSESGPGRGEETQYF.

The gene calls are TRBV20-1 and TRBJ1-3; D is unresolved. The CDR3 runs 11 residues. Germline loops: CDR1 DFQATT, CDR2 SNEGSKA (reference sequence). CDR3 protein: CGWSSGNTIYF. CDR3 nucleotides: TGCGGATGGAGCTCTGGAAACACCATATATTTT.

The J gene is TRBJ1-1, the V gene TRBV7-2, with a possible D match to TRBD1 (5 bases). The CDR3 spans 16 residues. The germline V gene has CDR1 SGHTA and CDR2 FQGNSA. V was trimmed by 5 bases and J by 4 bases, leaving 20 bases between them. CDR3 DNA sequence: TGTGCCAGCAGCCTAGTCGGGGGGTCCCAGGCCACTGAAGCTTTCTTT. Translation gives CASSLVGGSQATEAFF.

The CDR3 bases are TGTGCCAGCAGCCGGTTGGGTATTACAGGGCCCAATGGTTACGAGCAGTACGTC. This translates into CASSRLGITGPNGYEQYV. This sequence joins TRBV5-5 and TRBJ2-7, with a weak D call TRBD1 (6 bases). The germline V gene encodes CDR1 SGHKS and CDR2 YYEKEE (reference sequence). CDR3 size: 18 residues. Trimming took 4 bases from V and 4 from J, leaving 27 bases between them.

The chain carries TRBV7-3 and TRBJ2-5; 8 bases agree with TRBD1. CDR1 is SGHTA and CDR2 is FQGTGA in the germline V gene. V lost 6 bases, J lost 4 bases, and 13 bases stayed unmatched. The CDR3 consists of 16 residues. As DNA, the CDR3 is TGTGCCAGCAGTAGGACAGGGACCAGTAGAATAGAGACCCAGTACTTC. Translated, it gives CASSRTGTSRIETQYF.

This sequence joins TRBV7-9 and TRBJ1-2; no definite D call. This CDR3 contains 10 residues. V was shortened by 6 bases and J by 6 bases, with 5 bases between the two germline ends. CDR1 and CDR2 (germline): SEHNR, FQNEAQ (reference sequence). The CDR3 protein is CASRSDGYTF. For the CDR3, the DNA is TGTGCCAGCAGGTCGGATGGCTACACCTTC.

V gene TRBV27 combines with J gene TRBJ2-2; TRBD2 matches at 13 bases. The CDR3 totals 21 residues. Germline V gene sequence: CDR1 MNHEY, CDR2 SMNVEV (reference sequence). V dropped 4 bases and J dropped 1; count of bases not matched to a gene: 15. CDR3 protein: CASSSRVPGTSGKENTGELFF. The CDR3, as DNA: TGTGCCAGCAGTTCGAGAGTTCCCGGGACTAGCGGGAAGGAGAACACCGGGGAGCTGTTTTTT.

The chain combines TRBV5-6 with TRBJ1-2; TRBD1 aligns across 8 bases. In germline, CDR1 is SGHDT, CDR2 YYEEEE. V trimming: 0 bases; J trimming: 6 bases; junction bases outside the gene matches: 4. The CDR3 length is 14 residues. The CDR3 region has the DNA TGTGCCAGCAGCTTGGTACAGGGGGGGGATGGCTACACCTTC. It specifies CASSLVQGGDGYTF.

V gene TRBV28 combines with J gene TRBJ2-7, with TRBD2 matching over 9 bases. J lost 1 base, V lost 5 bases, and 6 bases had no gene match. This CDR3 is 15 amino acids long. Germline-derived CDR1 and CDR2 are MDHEN and SYDVKM. CDR3 protein: CASSLGLARSYEQYV. DNA for the CDR3: TGTGCCAGCAGTCTGGGACTAGCACGGTCCTACGAGCAGTACGTC.

The V call is TRBV9, the J call TRBJ1-2, with D maybe TRBD1 (5 bases). V gave up 0 bases and J gave up 6 bases, with 15 bases separating them. There are 15 residues in the CDR3. CDR1 is SGDLS, CDR2 YYNGEE, per germline. Written as DNA, the CDR3 is TGTGCCAGCAGCGTAGCCCCACAACTGACAGATGGCTACACCTTC. It translates to CASSVAPQLTDGYTF.

The chain combines TRBV4-2 with TRBJ2-7; 7 bases line up with TRBD2. The CDR3 runs 17 residues. The V segment lost 0 bases and the J segment 4 bases; nucleotides outside the gene matches: 12. The V gene's germline CDR1 is LGHNA and CDR2 YNFKEQ. CDR3 DNA sequence: TGTGCCAGCAGCCAAGACGGCGGGAGTGCGGCTGTTTACGAGCAGTACTTC. Translated, it gives CASSQDGGSAAVYEQYF.

This chain joins TRBV5-4 and TRBJ2-3; tentative D call: TRBD2 (6 bases). This CDR3 is 14 amino acids long. V lost 2 bases and J lost 1, with 8 bases in between. CDR1 SGHNT and CDR2 YYREEE come from the germline V gene (reference sequence). CDR3 coding DNA: TGTGCCAGCAGCTTCGGCGGGGGCACAGATACGCAGTATTTT. This translates into CASSFGGGTDTQYF.

The rearrangement links TRBV6-6 to TRBJ1-2, with D possibly being TRBD1 (6 bases). This CDR3 has 13 residues. V dropped 2 bases and J dropped 4 bases, with 8 bases sitting between them. The germline V gene encodes CDR1 MNHNY and CDR2 SVGAGI (reference sequence). The CDR3 sequence: CASSYGGAYGYTF. CDR3 bases: TGTGCCAGCAGTTACGGGGGGGCCTATGGCTACACCTTC.

J is TRBJ2-2 and V is TRBV14; 7 positions match TRBD2. The CDR3 extends over 14 amino acids. Germline V gene data show CDR1 as SGHDN and CDR2 as FVKESK. V gave up 6 bases and J gave up 6 bases; unmatched junction bases: 7. The CDR3: CASSPLGGPGELFF. As DNA, the CDR3 is TGTGCCAGCAGTCCTCTGGGAGGGCCCGGGGAGCTGTTTTTT. Based on the CDR3 plus reference TRBV14 and TRBJ2-2, the full variable domain is EAGVTQFPSHSVIEKGQTVTLRCDPISGHDNLYWYRRVMGKEIKFLLHFVKESKQDESGMPNNRFLAERTGGTYSTLKVQPAELEDSGVYFCASSPLGGPGELFFGEGSRLTVL.

This rearrangement joins TRBV19 to TRBJ2-3; D is perhaps TRBD1 (5 bases). Germline lookup yields CDR1 LNHDA and CDR2 SQIVND (reference sequence). The CDR3 spans 16 residues. Between the trimmed V and J ends, which lost 3 bases and 2 bases, there was a span of 15 bases. The CDR3 protein is CASSMLGGANTDTQYF. DNA for the CDR3: TGTGCCAGTAGTATGCTCGGTGGGGCTAACACAGATACGCAGTATTTT.